This record covers a single T cell receptor beta chain. The data were taken from a study of T cell changes during pregnancy in multiple sclerosis. Germline V CDR1 and CDR2: SNHLY, FYNNEI. V was shortened by 2 bases and J by 0 bases, with 10 bases between the two germline ends. The CDR3 is made up of 15 amino acids. Repertoires were generated with immunoSEQ multiplex PCR, while TCRdb's copy carries only in-frame clones and drops some. This sample has tens of thousands of clones, with roughly 92% found just once. The chain links TRBV2 to TRBJ1-1; D gene uncertain. The source was peripheral blood, collected in the third trimester of pregnancy. The receptor was derived from a female donor in good health, enrolled as a control in a pregnancy study. CDR3 bases: TGTGCCAGCAGTGAACTAGTAGTCATGAACACTGAAGCTTTCTTT. Translated, it gives CASSELVVMNTEAFF.